The 23 T cell receptor beta chains presented below share a single source sample, sequenced in a study of T cells in Graves' hyperthyroidism and ophthalmopathy. Researchers took RNA transcripts and amplified the TCR beta CDR3 regions from them. With the HTBI primer set, the TCR CDR3 went through a first round of RT-PCR. TCRdb re-derived calls from the multiplex PCR reads in MiXCR, one entry per CDR3 protein. The sample has more than 650,000 distinct CDR3 sequences, 13% to 15% seen once; the top ten hold roughly 10%. Sequencing was done on a sample of blood. These receptor sequences come from a woman under 30 with Graves' hyperthyroidism.

This clonotype has a count of ten or more. The chain recombines TRBV18 with TRBJ2-5; the D is unclear. Trimming pared 3 bases from V and 2 bases from J, leaving 7 bases between. The CDR3 loop spans 13 amino acids. Looked up from germline, CDR1 is KGHSH and CDR2 is LQKENI. CDR3 sequence: CASSPTRQETQYF. The CDR3 coding sequence is TGTGCCAGCTCACCTACTCGACAAGAGACCCAGTACTTC.

This clonotype has a count of ten or more. This rearrangement joins TRBV6-1 to TRBJ1-2, with a possible D match to TRBD1 (6 bases). The V end was cut by 5 bases, the J end by 7 bases, with 17 bases between. The CDR3 covers 14 residues. Germline values: CDR1 MNHNS, CDR2 SASEGT. The CDR3 DNA follows: TGTGCCAGCAGTACAACAGGGCGGTTCATTGGCTACACCTTC. It yields the protein CASSTTGRFIGYTF.

This clonotype was recorded at least ten times. J is TRBJ2-7 and V is TRBV7-9, with 10 bases identical to TRBD1. The CDR3 has 14 amino acids. V dropped 6 bases and J dropped 2; count of bases not matched to a gene: 4. Germline loops: CDR1 SEHNR, CDR2 FQNEAQ (reference sequence). DNA for the CDR3: TGTGCCAGCAGGGGGACAGGGGAGACCTACGAGCAGTACTTC. Its translation is CASRGTGETYEQYF.

In its sample, this clonotype was seen a few times. The genes are TRBV19 and TRBJ1-1; 8 nucleotides match TRBD1. Germline V CDR1 and CDR2: LNHDA, SQIVND (reference sequence). This CDR3 has 15 amino acids. The J segment lost 10 bases and the V segment lost 3 bases, leaving 13 bases of the junction unmatched. The CDR3: CASSMTGVWHDGAFF. The CDR3, as DNA: TGTGCCAGTAGTATGACAGGGGTATGGCACGACGGAGCTTTCTTT.

This clonotype showed up many times. The V and J genes are TRBV6-5 and TRBJ2-7; D unclear. Trimming cost V 2 bases and J 2 bases, with 7 bases left between them. The CDR3 runs 13 residues. In germline, CDR1 is MNHEY, CDR2 SVGAGI. CDR3 region: CASSYQGAYEQYF. CDR3 DNA: TGTGCCAGCAGTTACCAAGGCGCCTACGAGCAGTACTTC.

In its sample, this clonotype was seen many times. The V gene is TRBV28, the J gene TRBJ2-1, with D perhaps TRBD1 or TRBD2 (6 bases each). CDR1 is MDHEN, CDR2 SYDVKM, per germline. The CDR3 sequence is 15 residues long. V gave up 3 bases and J gave up 4 bases, with 13 bases separating them. CDR3 sequence: CASSFAGQQYNEQFF. The CDR3 DNA sequence: TGTGCCAGCAGTTTTGCGGGACAACAATACAATGAGCAGTTCTTC.

This rearrangement joins TRBV24-1 to TRBJ2-2; the D call may be TRBD1 or TRBD2 (6 bases each). V was clipped by 0 bases and J by 4 bases, with 14 bases between them. Germline V gives CDR1 KGHDR, CDR2 SFDVKD. The CDR3 loop spans 17 amino acids. CDR3 nucleotide sequence: TGTGCCACCAGTGATTTGGTAGGGGGGAGGCCCACCGGGGAGCTGTTTTTT. Encoded protein: CATSDLVGGRPTGELFF.

The chain carries TRBV25-1 and TRBJ2-5; tentatively, D is TRBD1 (5 bases). Germline-derived CDR1 and CDR2 are MGHDK and SYGVNS. This CDR3 has 17 residues. Trimming shortened V by 2 bases and J by 1 base, and 17 bases separated the two germline ends. The CDR3 DNA reads TGTGCCAGCAGTGAACTAGGGGCCAGTTCCCGCCAAGAGACCCAGTACTTC. It yields the protein CASSELGASSRQETQYF.

This clonotype has a count of ten or more. The chain joins TRBV11-2 to TRBJ2-5, with 12 nucleotides matching TRBD2. CDR1 SGHAT and CDR2 FQNNGV come from the germline V gene. CDR3 size: 16 residues. J lost 5 bases, V lost 5 bases, and 9 bases had no gene match. The CDR3 loop reads CASSPPSGRAGETQYF. CDR3 sequence (DNA): TGTGCCAGCAGCCCCCCTAGCGGGAGGGCCGGGGAGACCCAGTACTTC.

This clonotype was recorded at least ten times. The V gene is TRBV4-1, the J gene TRBJ1-1; D gene unclear. V shed 2 bases and J shed 0 bases, with 7 bases lying between them. The germline V gene encodes CDR1 MGHRA and CDR2 YSYEKL. This CDR3 spans 14 amino acids. As DNA, the CDR3 is TGCGCCAGCAGCCAATATGCCCTGAACACTGAAGCTTTCTTT. It codes for CASSQYALNTEAFF.

This clonotype was counted many times. J is TRBJ2-1 and V is TRBV18; 7 nucleotides agree with TRBD2. After removal of 0 bases from V and 9 bases from J, the junction contained 8 bases not matched to a gene. The CDR3 extends over 15 amino acids. The germline CDR1 and CDR2 sequences are KGHSH and LQKENI. DNA of the CDR3: TGTGCCAGCTCACCACCGGTAGGACTAGAAGGTGAGCAGTTCTTC. The encoded protein is CASSPPVGLEGEQFF.

This clonotype has a count of ten or more. The chain recombines TRBV4-1 with TRBJ2-2, with a possible D match to TRBD2 (6 bases). V was trimmed by 1 base and J by 3 bases, leaving 15 bases between them. Per germline, CDR1 MGHRA and CDR2 YSYEKL. The CDR3 consists of 17 residues. CDR3 nucleotide sequence: TGCGCCAGCAGCCAAGCGGGTTGGAGGGCAGACACCGGGGAGCTGTTTTTT. It yields the protein CASSQAGWRADTGELFF.

The V call is TRBV27, the J call TRBJ2-7; 8 bases are shared with TRBD1. Germline V gives CDR1 MNHEY, CDR2 SMNVEV (reference sequence). This CDR3 is built from 15 residues. With 4 bases clipped from V and 3 bases from J, the junction kept 8 bases outside the gene matches. The CDR3 DNA reads as TGTGCCAGCAGTTCCCTCCAGGGGGCTTTCTACGAGCAGTACTTC. Its translation is CASSSLQGAFYEQYF.

The rearrangement links TRBV30 to TRBJ2-2, with TRBD2 matching over 7 bases. The CDR3 loop spans 15 amino acids. Germline CDR1 GTSNPN, CDR2 SVGIG (reference sequence). J lost 5 bases, V lost 4 bases, and 10 bases had no gene match. The chain's CDR3 is CAWTGRGGRTGELFF. The CDR3 nucleotides are TGTGCCTGGACGGGGAGGGGTGGGAGGACCGGGGAGCTGTTTTTT.

V gene TRBV5-1 combines with J gene TRBJ2-2; tentatively, D is TRBD1 (6 bases). The CDR3 is 15 residues long. Germline values: CDR1 SGHRS, CDR2 YFSETQ. The V and J ends lost 6 bases and 3 bases respectively, with 15 bases between them. DNA of the CDR3: TGCGCCAGCACCCAGGCTGGGGGCGACACCGGGGAGCTGTTTTTT. It encodes CASTQAGGDTGELFF.

This chain joins TRBV11-2 and TRBJ2-2, with D perhaps TRBD1 (5 bases). With 6 bases removed from V and 4 bases from J, the gap between germline ends came to 9 bases. The CDR3 sequence is 13 residues long. CDR1 is SGHAT, CDR2 FQNNGV, per germline. CDR3 loop: CASRDTSTGELFF. For the CDR3, the DNA is TGTGCCAGCAGGGACACAAGCACCGGGGAGCTGTTTTTT.

This clonotype has at least ten counts. The chain uses TRBV7-2 and TRBJ2-3, with no clear D. Trimming took off 2 bases at V and 2 bases at J, with 8 bases between the two ends. The V gene's germline CDR1 is SGHTA and CDR2 FQGNSA. This CDR3 is built from 14 residues. CDR3 region: CASSLSPNTDTQYF. As DNA, the CDR3 is TGTGCCAGCAGCTTAAGTCCCAACACAGATACGCAGTATTTT.

This clonotype was counted ten times or more. The rearrangement uses TRBV2 and TRBJ1-5; D gene ambiguous. The germline V gene has CDR1 SNHLY and CDR2 FYNNEI. The V end lost 6 bases, the J end lost 2 bases, and 14 bases lay between the germline ends. This CDR3 is 15 amino acids long. The CDR3 is CASREDRQGNQPQHF. DNA of the CDR3: TGTGCCAGCAGGGAGGACCGGCAAGGCAATCAGCCCCAGCATTTT.

In this sample, this clonotype turned up many times. The J gene is TRBJ1-1, the V gene TRBV12-3 or TRBV12-4; 7 positions match TRBD1. With 2 bases clipped from V and 3 bases from J, the junction kept 3 bases outside the gene matches. This CDR3 comprises 14 residues. CDR3 in amino acids: CASSLRDSYTEAFF. CDR3 bases: TGTGCCAGCAGTTTACGGGACAGCTACACTGAAGCTTTCTTT.

This clonotype was picked up many times. The chain carries TRBV5-6 and TRBJ2-7; D is unresolved. CDR1 and CDR2 (germline): SGHDT, YYEEEE. V lost 0 bases and J 0 bases, leaving 10 bases between the germline ends. This CDR3 is 15 amino acids long. The CDR3 DNA reads TGTGCCAGCAGCTTGGGACTTAGGAGCTCCTACGAGCAGTACTTC. Translating it yields CASSLGLRSSYEQYF.

This clonotype was recorded a few times. The chain couples TRBV4-1 to TRBJ2-3; D remains ambiguous. The CDR3 sequence is 13 residues long. The V and J ends lost 1 base and 6 bases respectively, with 8 bases between them. Germline lookup yields CDR1 MGHRA and CDR2 YSYEKL. The CDR3 here is CASSQVAADTQYF. As DNA, the CDR3 is TGCGCCAGCAGCCAAGTGGCGGCGGATACGCAGTATTTT.

The chain is built from TRBV4-1 and TRBJ2-7, with 8 bases lining up with TRBD2. Looked up from germline, CDR1 is MGHRA and CDR2 is YSYEKL. There are 16 residues in the CDR3. Losses at the gene ends were 1 base for V and 3 bases for J; bases not matched to a gene: 8. The CDR3 spells CASSQGRASGYYEQYF. In nucleotides, the CDR3 is TGCGCCAGCAGCCAAGGGCGGGCTAGCGGGTACTACGAGCAGTACTTC.

This chain joins TRBV5-8 and TRBJ1-4; the D is unclear. This CDR3 has 13 residues. Between the trimmed V and J ends, which lost 4 bases and 13 bases, there was a span of 17 bases. CDR1 is SGHTS and CDR2 is YDEGEE in the germline V gene. The CDR3 loop is CASSPTPALGLFF. The CDR3 coding sequence is TGTGCCAGCAGCCCTACTCCGGCTTTAGGACTGTTTTTT.